Following are 22 T cell receptor beta chains from one sample sequenced in a study of blood T cells in healthy people across ages. Using a J-beta primer mix together with a sample-barcoded 5' primer, a second PCR was run for roughly 6 to 12 cycles. Using its own MiXCR run on the 5' RACE reads, TCRdb lists one record per CDR3 protein. The sample shows 1.5 million to 2 million distinct CDR3 sequences, approximately 28% of them seen only once. Sequencing was carried out using blood. The source of these receptors is a woman in her twenties or thirties in good health.

This clonotype was seen only a few times. The rearrangement uses TRBV6-4 and TRBJ2-3, with a tentative D call TRBD2 (6 bases). Germline CDR1 MRHNA, CDR2 SNTAGT. Trimming stripped 4 bases from V and 4 bases from J, with 21 bases between. CDR3 length: 17 residues. CDR3 sequence: CASSVHWGLSNADTQYF. In DNA, the CDR3 is TGTGCCAGCAGTGTCCATTGGGGACTCTCCAACGCAGATACGCAGTATTTT.

This clonotype occurred many times. At one end the junction does not follow the germline gene, possibly because of a read error. The chain uses TRBV5-1 and TRBJ2-5; D is undetermined. The CDR3 totals 14 residues. The germline V gene has CDR1 SGHRS and CDR2 YFSETQ. The CDR3 DNA follows: TGTGCCAGCAGCTTATCGGGCAGCCAAGAGACCCAGTACTTC. Amino acid sequence: CASSLSGSQETQYF.

Regarding this clonotype: A read error is possible here, since a much larger clone lies one base away. V is TRBV18 and J is TRBJ2-6; D is perhaps TRBD1 (5 bases). Germline assignment: CDR1 KGHSH and CDR2 LQKENI. CDR3 length equals 15 residues. The CDR3 loop is CASSRQNSGADVLTF. The CDR3 DNA is TGTGCCAGCTCACGACAGAACTCTGGGGCCGACGTCCTGACTTTC.

This rearrangement joins TRBV7-2 to TRBJ1-2, with D possibly being TRBD1 (5 bases). The germline V gene encodes CDR1 SGHTA and CDR2 FQGNSA. Deletions cut 5 bases from V and 2 bases from J, with 27 bases between. The CDR3 totals 19 residues. The chain's CDR3 is CASSGGVNNPRTTNYGYTF. The CDR3 DNA reads as TGTGCCAGCAGCGGGGGGGTAAATAACCCCAGAACCACGAACTATGGCTACACCTTC.

V is TRBV2 and J is TRBJ2-1; 8 nucleotides line up with TRBD2. The ends lost 1 base at V and 2 bases at J; junction bases unmatched: 4. CDR1 and CDR2 (germline): SNHLY, FYNNEI. The CDR3 runs 16 residues. The CDR3 sequence: CASSEGSGGPYNEQFF. The CDR3 coding sequence is TGTGCCAGCAGTGAAGGGTCGGGAGGGCCCTACAATGAGCAGTTCTTC. The whole variable domain, filled in from reference TRBV2 and TRBJ2-1, reads EPEVTQTPSHQVTQMGQEVILRCVPISNHLYFYWYRQILGQKVEFLVSFYNNEISEKSEIFDDQFSVERPDGSNFTLKIRSTKLEDSAMYFCASSEGSGGPYNEQFFGPGTRLTVL.

This clonotype was recorded a few times. A much larger clone differs from this one at a single base, so this may be a read error. The chain recombines TRBV7-2 with TRBJ2-4; D is unclear. CDR3 length equals 15 residues. V was trimmed by 3 bases and J by 0 bases, leaving 9 bases between them. Germline CDR1 is SGHTA and CDR2 is FQGNSA. CDR3 coding DNA: TGTGCCAGCAGCTTGCAACGAGCAGCCAAAAACATTCAGTACTTC. Translation: CASSLQRAAKNIQYF. The full variable domain, in which reference TRBV7-2 and TRBJ2-4 provide the parts outside the CDR3, is GAGVSQSPSNKVTEKGKDVELRCDPISGHTALYWYRQSLGQGLEFLIYFQGNSAPDKSGLPSDRFSAERTGGSVSTLTIQRTQQEDSAVYLCASSLQRAAKNIQYFGAGTRLSVL.

The sample holds many counts of this clonotype. This chain links TRBV27 with TRBJ2-7; 9 bases are shared with TRBD2. CDR3 length: 14 amino acids. J lost 2 bases, V lost 4 bases, and 3 bases had no gene match. Germline V gene lookup returns CDR1 MNHEY and CDR2 SMNVEV (reference sequence). The CDR3 spells CASSSSGVAYEQYF. The CDR3 bases are TGTGCCAGCAGTTCTAGCGGGGTAGCCTACGAGCAGTACTTC.

In its sample, this clonotype was seen a few times. V usage is TRBV7-2 and J usage is TRBJ2-7; D might be TRBD2 (6 bases). CDR3 length: 15 residues. Trimming removed 5 bases from V and 3 bases from J, with 17 bases in between. Germline CDR1 reads SGHTA; CDR2 reads FQGNSA. The CDR3 DNA is TGTGCCAGCAGCCCCTCGGGAGTGCCAAACTACGAGCAGTACTTC. It encodes CASSPSGVPNYEQYF.

Turning to this clonotype: One base away lies a much larger clone, so this may be a sequencing read error. The CDR3, as DNA: TGTGCCAGCAGAACGACGGACAGGGCCTCCTACGAGCAGTACTTC. Translating gives CASRTTDRASYEQYF. This chain joins TRBV7-7 and TRBJ2-7; 8 nucleotides match TRBD1. The V segment lost 6 bases and the J segment 0 bases; nucleotides outside the gene matches: 7. Looked up from germline, CDR1 is SSHAT and CDR2 is FNYEAQ (reference sequence). The CDR3 totals 15 residues.

This clonotype has a count of ten or more. One end of the junction varies from germline; a read error may be responsible. The chain couples TRBV7-2 to TRBJ2-3, with unresolved D. This CDR3 is built from 14 residues. Germline V gives CDR1 SGHTA, CDR2 FQGNSA. CDR3 sequence (DNA): TGTGCCAGCTCTCCTCCGTCCACCCCAGATAGGCAGTATTTT. This encodes CASSPPSTPDRQYF.

This clonotype was seen a few times. The junction departs from the called germline gene at one end, perhaps through a read error. The chain is built from TRBV20-1 and TRBJ2-5, with TRBD2 identical over 9 bases. CDR3 size: 16 residues. Germline V gene sequence: CDR1 DFQATT, CDR2 SNEGSKA (reference sequence). The CDR3 coding sequence is TGCAGTGCCGGACCCACTAGCGGGTTGGCCCAAGGGACCCAGTACTTC. Translation: CSAGPTSGLAQGTQYF.

CDR3 bases: TGCGCCAGCAGCCAAGATTTTTTAGGGGACGCATACGAGCAGTACTTC. Protein sequence: CASSQDFLGDAYEQYF. This chain links TRBV4-1 with TRBJ2-7; D may correspond to TRBD1 or TRBD2 (5 bases each). V was clipped by 0 bases and J by 4 bases, with 16 bases between them. This CDR3 is built from 16 residues. CDR1 and CDR2 (germline): MGHRA, YSYEKL.

In its sample, this clonotype was seen a few times. CDR3 sequence: CASSRGLVLQDEQFF. CDR3 bases: TGTGCCAGCAGCCGTGGACTAGTTCTCCAGGATGAGCAGTTCTTC. The V and J genes are TRBV11-2 and TRBJ2-1; 7 bases are shared with TRBD2. Trimming at V came to 5 bases and at J to 8 bases, leaving 12 bases not matched to a gene. CDR3 size: 15 residues. From germline, CDR1 is SGHAT and CDR2 FQNNGV.

This clonotype was counted a few times. The rearrangement links TRBV24-1 to TRBJ1-2; D gene uncertain. CDR1 and CDR2 from the germline V gene are KGHDR and SFDVKD. Deletions cut 3 bases from V and 0 bases from J, with 10 bases between. The CDR3 is 15 residues long. CDR3 nucleotide sequence: TGTGCCACCAGTGATGCGGGCACCTCTAACTATGGCTACACCTTC. Residues: CATSDAGTSNYGYTF.

The chain recombines TRBV12-3 or TRBV12-4 with TRBJ2-3; 8 positions match TRBD2. V was pared by 2 bases and J by 2 bases, with 6 bases of the junction left unmatched. This CDR3 has 16 amino acids. CDR3 region: CASSLSSGRNTDTQYF. As DNA, the CDR3 is TGTGCCAGCAGTTTATCTAGCGGGCGAAACACAGATACGCAGTATTTT.

The chain uses TRBV29-1 and TRBJ1-2; perhaps TRBD1 as D (5 bases). The germline V gene has CDR1 SQVTM and CDR2 ANQGSEA. Trimming took 5 bases from V and 2 from J, leaving 15 bases between them. The CDR3 loop spans 14 amino acids. Written as DNA, the CDR3 is TGCAGCGTTACGGGAAGACGGGGGAACTATGGCTACACCTTC. Translation: CSVTGRRGNYGYTF.

The chain recombines TRBV18 with TRBJ2-1; D gene ambiguous. The J call may not be correct, given that the DNA end is closer to TRBJ2-7. The CDR3 is 14 residues long. Looked up from germline, CDR1 is KGHSH and CDR2 is LQKENI. The CDR3 here is CASSPSPNGYEQYF. CDR3 sequence (DNA): TGTGCCAGCTCACCATCCCCGAACGGCTACGAGCAGTACTTC.

The chain uses TRBV15 and TRBJ1-2; D gene unclear. The V end lost 5 bases, the J end lost 4 bases, and 17 bases lay between the germline ends. This CDR3 region has 15 residues. Germline assignment: CDR1 LNHNV and CDR2 YYDKDF (reference sequence). The chain's CDR3 is CATSARRPDTYGYTF. CDR3 DNA: TGTGCCACCAGCGCCCGTCGTCCTGATACCTATGGCTACACCTTC.

This sequence joins TRBV9 and TRBJ2-1; TRBD1 aligns across 9 bases. J lost 5 bases, V lost 4 bases, and 7 bases had no gene match. In germline, CDR1 is SGDLS, CDR2 YYNGEE. This CDR3 comprises 15 residues. DNA for the CDR3: TGTGCCAGCAGCCCGCGACAGGGGGGGGACAATGAGCAGTTCTTC. Amino acids: CASSPRQGGDNEQFF.

CDR3 sequence reads: CASSLAGFGTQYF. DNA for the CDR3: TGCGCCAGCAGCTTGGCTGGTTTCGGGACCCAGTACTTC. The chain uses TRBV5-1 and TRBJ2-5; D not resolved. This CDR3 contains 13 residues. Per germline, CDR1 SGHRS and CDR2 YFSETQ. The V end lost 0 bases, the J end lost 7 bases, and 10 bases lay between the germline ends.

This sequence joins TRBV12-3 or TRBV12-4 and TRBJ1-5, with 9 bases matching TRBD1. This CDR3 contains 15 residues. The J segment lost 7 bases and the V segment lost 7 bases, leaving 11 bases of the junction unmatched. The CDR3 is CASKLDRGLGQPQHF. CDR3 nucleotides: TGTGCCAGCAAACTTGACAGGGGGTTAGGACAGCCCCAGCATTTT.

J is TRBJ2-7 and V is TRBV25-1; D uncertain. The V and J ends lost 2 bases and 1 base respectively, with 12 bases between them. The CDR3 contains 15 residues. From germline, CDR1 is MGHDK and CDR2 SYGVNS. In DNA, the CDR3 is TGTGCCAGCAGTGAAGGTGGGCCTGAGTCCTACGAGCAGTACTTC. It encodes CASSEGGPESYEQYF.